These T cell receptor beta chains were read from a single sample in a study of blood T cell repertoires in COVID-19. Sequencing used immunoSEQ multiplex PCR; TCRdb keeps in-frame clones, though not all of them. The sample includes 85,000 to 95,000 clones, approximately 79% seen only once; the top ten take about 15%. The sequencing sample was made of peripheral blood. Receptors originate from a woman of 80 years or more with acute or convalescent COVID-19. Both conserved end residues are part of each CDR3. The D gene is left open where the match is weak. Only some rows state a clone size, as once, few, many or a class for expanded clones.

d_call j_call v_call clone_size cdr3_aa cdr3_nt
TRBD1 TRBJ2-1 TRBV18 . CASSRPGTGEGYNEQFF TGTGCCAGCTCACGGCCCGGGACAGGGGAGGGGTACAATGAGCAGTTCTTC
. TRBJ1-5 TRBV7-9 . CASSLDGRGGQPQHF TGTGCCAGCAGCTTAGATGGCAGGGGAGGGCAGCCCCAGCATTTT
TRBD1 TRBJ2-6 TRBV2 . CASTLQGAGANVLTF TGTGCCAGCACCTTACAGGGGGCTGGGGCCAACGTCCTGACTTTC
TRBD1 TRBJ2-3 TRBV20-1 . CSASPGQGGTDTQYF TGCAGTGCTAGTCCGGGACAGGGGGGCACAGATACGCAGTATTTT
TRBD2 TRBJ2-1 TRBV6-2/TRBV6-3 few CASSYSPTSGIYNEQFF TGTGCCAGCAGTTACTCCCCAACTAGCGGAATCTACAATGAGCAGTTCTTC
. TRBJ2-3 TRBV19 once CASSKGMGGKTDTQYF TGTGCCAGTAGTAAAGGGATGGGGGGTAAGACAGATACGCAGTATTTT
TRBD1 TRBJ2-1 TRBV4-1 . CASSQSGWDRDSGQFF TGCGCCAGCAGCCAATCTGGGTGGGACAGGGATTCGGGGCAGTTCTTC
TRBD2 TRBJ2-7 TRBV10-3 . CAISETTSGWDYEQYF TGTGCCATCAGTGAGACGACTAGCGGGTGGGACTACGAGCAGTACTTC
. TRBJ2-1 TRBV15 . CATSQMSQVGVYNEQFF TGTGCCACCAGCCAGATGAGTCAGGTGGGAGTGTACAATGAGCAGTTCTTC
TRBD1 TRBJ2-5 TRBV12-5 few CASGLGTGGYRETQYF TGTGCTAGTGGTTTGGGGACAGGGGGCTATCGGGAGACCCAGTACTTC
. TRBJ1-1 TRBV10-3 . CAINPGLPNTEAFF TGTGCCATCAATCCCGGACTCCCGAACACTGAAGCTTTCTTT
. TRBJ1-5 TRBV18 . CASSRTGGNQPQHF TGTGCCAGCTCACGGACTGGAGGCAATCAGCCCCAGCATTTT
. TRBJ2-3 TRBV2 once CARSAASGSTDTQYF TGTGCCAGAAGTGCGGCGAGCGGCTCCACAGATACGCAGTATTTT
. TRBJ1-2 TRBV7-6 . CASSFYGRDRTNYGYTF TGTGCCAGCAGCTTTTACGGCCGCGACAGAACTAACTATGGCTACACCTTC
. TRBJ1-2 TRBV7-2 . CASSLGISANYGYTF TGTGCCAGCAGCTTAGGTATCAGCGCTAACTATGGCTACACCTTC
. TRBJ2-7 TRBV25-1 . CASSESTARWRYF TGTGCCAGCAGTGAAAGTACTGCGCGGTGGCGGTACTTC
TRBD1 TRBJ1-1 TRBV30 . CAWSGGTTGGENTEAFF TGTGCCTGGAGTGGGGGCACGACAGGGGGCGAGAACACTGAAGCTTTCTTT
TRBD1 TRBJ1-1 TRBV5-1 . CASSFGQGTEAFF TGCGCCAGCAGCTTCGGACAGGGCACTGAAGCTTTCTTT
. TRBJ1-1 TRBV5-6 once CASSLWRNMNTEAFF TGTGCCAGCAGCTTGTGGAGGAACATGAACACTGAAGCTTTCTTT
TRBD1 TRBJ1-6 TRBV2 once CASDGQGNSPLHF TGTGCCAGCGACGGACAGGGTAATTCACCCCTCCACTTT
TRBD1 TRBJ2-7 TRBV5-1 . CASSKGADTYEQYF TGCGCCAGCAGCAAGGGGGCGGATACCTACGAGCAGTACTTC
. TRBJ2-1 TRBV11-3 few CASSFGGHYNEQFF TGTGCCAGCAGCTTTGGGGGACACTACAATGAGCAGTTCTTC
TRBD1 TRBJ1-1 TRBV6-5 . CASSYDPGQVVGAFF TGTGCCAGCAGTTACGACCCTGGACAGGTAGTCGGCGCTTTCTTT
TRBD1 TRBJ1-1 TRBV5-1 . CASSLAGQELTEAFF TGCGCCAGCAGCTTGGCCGGACAGGAGCTCACTGAAGCTTTCTTT
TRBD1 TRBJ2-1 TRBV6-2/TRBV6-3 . CASSYSVTGGGHNEQFF TGTGCCAGCAGTTATTCGGTAACAGGGGGCGGCCACAATGAGCAGTTCTTC
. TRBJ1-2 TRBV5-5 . CASTPLAGGGYTF TGTGCCAGCACCCCGTTGGCAGGTGGTGGCTACACCTTC
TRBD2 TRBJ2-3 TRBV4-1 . CASSQGLAGGPFTDTQYF TGCGCCAGCAGCCAGGGCCTAGCGGGGGGGCCATTCACAGATACGCAGTATTTT
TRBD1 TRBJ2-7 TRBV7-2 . CASSSSGTGPPQQYF TGTGCCAGCAGCTCCTCCGGGACAGGGCCTCCTCAGCAGTACTTC
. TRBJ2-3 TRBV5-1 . CASSLFNQGGSDTQYF TGCGCCAGCAGCTTGTTTAACCAGGGGGGATCGGATACGCAGTATTTT
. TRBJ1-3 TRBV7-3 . CASSSGSGNTIYF TGTGCCAGCAGCTCAGGCTCTGGAAACACCATATATTTT
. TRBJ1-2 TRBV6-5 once CASSGHRAGGYTF TGTGCCAGCAGCGGGCACAGGGCAGGTGGCTACACCTTC
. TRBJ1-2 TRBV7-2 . CASWGVRNYGYTF TGTGCCAGCTGGGGGGTCCGGAACTATGGCTACACCTTC
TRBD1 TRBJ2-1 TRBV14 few CASSQRTGQGRCVEQFF TGTGCCAGCAGCCAAAGAACCGGACAGGGGAGGTGCGTAGAGCAGTTCTTC
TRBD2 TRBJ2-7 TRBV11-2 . CASSAAGLFYEQYF TGTGCCAGCAGCGCCGCGGGACTATTCTACGAGCAGTACTTC
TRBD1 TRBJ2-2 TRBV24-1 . CATSGDRGSGELFF TGTGCCACCAGTGGGGACAGGGGGTCCGGGGAGCTGTTTTTT
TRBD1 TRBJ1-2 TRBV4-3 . CASSQDLRGRANLGYGYTF TGCGCCAGCAGCCAAGATCTTAGGGGGCGAGCCAACCTAGGCTATGGCTACACCTTC
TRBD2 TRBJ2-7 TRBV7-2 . CASSPLAGPGGEQYF TGTGCCAGCAGCCCTTTAGCGGGCCCCGGGGGGGAGCAGTACTTC
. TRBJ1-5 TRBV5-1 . CASSLDSSNQPQHF TGCGCCAGCAGCTTGGACAGCTCCAATCAGCCCCAGCATTTT
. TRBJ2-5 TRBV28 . CASRAGGDQETQYF TGTGCCAGCAGAGCCGGAGGGGATCAAGAGACCCAGTACTTC
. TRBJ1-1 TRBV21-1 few CASSNSQGREAFF TGTGCCAGCAGCAACTCCCAGGGGCGTGAAGCTTTCTTT
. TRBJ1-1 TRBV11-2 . CASSWGLEAEAFF TGTGCCAGCAGCTGGGGGCTGGAGGCTGAAGCTTTCTTT
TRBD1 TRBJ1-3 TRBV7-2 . CASSPTGGAGNTIYF TGTGCCAGCAGCCCCACAGGGGGCGCGGGAAACACCATATATTTT
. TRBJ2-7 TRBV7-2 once CASSPQGGGAKYEQYF TGTGCCAGCAGCCCACAGGGTGGGGGGGCCAAATACGAGCAGTACTTC
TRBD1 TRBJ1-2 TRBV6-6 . CASRDDRGHGYTF TGTGCCAGCAGAGACGACAGGGGGCATGGCTACACCTTC
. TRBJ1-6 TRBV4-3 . CASSQERSLRLHF TGCGCCAGCAGCCAAGAGAGATCCCTCCGCCTCCACTTT
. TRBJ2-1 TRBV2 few CASGGGLSRDEQFF TGTGCCAGCGGGGGCGGGCTATCAAGGGATGAGCAGTTCTTC
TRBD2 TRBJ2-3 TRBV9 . CASSPVAGGWDTQYF TGTGCCAGCAGCCCCGTCGCGGGGGGATGGGATACGCAGTATTTT
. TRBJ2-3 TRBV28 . CASREIGGGSTDTQYF TGTGCCAGCAGGGAGATCGGCGGGGGCAGCACAGATACGCAGTATTTT